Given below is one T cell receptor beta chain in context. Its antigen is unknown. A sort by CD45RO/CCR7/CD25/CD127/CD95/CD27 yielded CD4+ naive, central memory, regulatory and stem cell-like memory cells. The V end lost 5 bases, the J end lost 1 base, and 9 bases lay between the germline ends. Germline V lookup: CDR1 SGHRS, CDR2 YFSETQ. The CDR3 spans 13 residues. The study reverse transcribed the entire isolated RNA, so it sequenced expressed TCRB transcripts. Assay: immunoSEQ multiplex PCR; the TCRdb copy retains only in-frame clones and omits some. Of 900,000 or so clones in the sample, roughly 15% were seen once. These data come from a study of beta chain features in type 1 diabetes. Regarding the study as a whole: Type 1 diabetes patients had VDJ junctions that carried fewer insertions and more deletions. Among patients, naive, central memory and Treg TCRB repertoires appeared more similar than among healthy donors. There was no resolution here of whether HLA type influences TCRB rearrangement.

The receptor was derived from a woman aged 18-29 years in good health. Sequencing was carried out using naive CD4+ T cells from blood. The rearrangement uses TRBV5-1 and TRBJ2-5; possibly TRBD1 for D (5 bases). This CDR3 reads CASRTEPQETQYF. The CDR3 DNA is TGCGCCAGCAGGACAGAACCCCAAGAGACCCAGTACTTC. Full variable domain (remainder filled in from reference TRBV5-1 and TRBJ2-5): KAGVTQTPRYLIKTRGQQVTLSCSPISGHRSVSWYQQTPGQGLQFLFEYFSETQRNKGNFPGRFSGRQFSNSRSEMNVSTLELGDSALYLCASRTEPQETQYFGPGTRLLVL.